The 31 T cell receptor beta chains reported below all come from one sample, sequenced in a study of T cell repertoires in cytomegalovirus infection (dated by TCRdb to between 2018 and 2020). Their antigens are not known. TCRdb shows the sequencer as Illumina HiSeq 1500. TCRdb reanalyzed the raw reads on its own, using fastp at Q25 for trimming and MiXCR for clone calling, and kept in-frame beta chains. Identical CDR3 proteins give one entry, which carries the most common genes and DNA. This sample holds roughly 990,000 distinct CDR3 sequences; roughly 31% were observed only once. The ten largest account for around an eighth of the sample. In light of the paper, this sample's treatment or condition label describes: in vitro stimulation with specific CMV peptide epitopes to enrich CMV-specific T cells. The sample was cultured CD8+ T cells from PBMCs, taken from culture after CMV antigen stimulation. The source of these receptors is a human donor in good health (CMV status not recorded). Some clones in this sample may be carry-over from other donors' samples.

This clonotype occurred a few times. The chain uses TRBV5-4 and TRBJ1-5, with D perhaps matching TRBD1 (5 bases). This CDR3 region has 15 residues. CDR1 and CDR2 (germline): SGHNT, YYREEE (reference sequence). The V end lost 2 bases, the J end lost 2 bases, and 11 bases lay between the germline ends. CDR3 in amino acids: CASSFERGGNQPQHF. In DNA form, the CDR3 reads TGTGCCAGCAGCTTCGAGCGAGGGGGCAATCAGCCCCAGCATTTT.

The J gene is TRBJ2-5, the V gene TRBV9; TRBD1 aligns across 7 bases. V was clipped by 4 bases and J by 1 base; unmatched bases: 7. This CDR3 has 15 amino acids. Germline V gene data show CDR1 as SGDLS and CDR2 as YYNGEE. The CDR3 is CASSISTGLQETQYF. CDR3 DNA: TGTGCCAGCAGCATTTCGACAGGGCTCCAAGAGACCCAGTACTTC.

The rearrangement joins TRBV6-7 to TRBJ2-5; D is uncertain. TRBV6-7 is assigned to the ORF class and has an uncertain function. This CDR3 contains 14 residues. Between the trimmed V and J ends, which lost 6 bases and 5 bases, there was a span of 16 bases. CDR3 DNA: TGTGCCAGCAGCCACGACATCGTGGGGGAGACCCAGTACTTC. Amino acid sequence: CASSHDIVGETQYF.

This clonotype was observed a handful of times. The DNA of the CDR3 is TGTGCCAGCACCTCAGGCACAGATACGCAGTATTTT. Translation: CASTSGTDTQYF. V usage is TRBV7-9 and J usage is TRBJ2-3; D remains ambiguous. Trimming cost V 7 bases and J 1 base, with 6 bases left between them. The CDR3 is 12 amino acids. CDR1 is SEHNR and CDR2 is FQNEAQ in the germline V gene (reference sequence).

The chain couples TRBV25-1 to TRBJ1-4, with D possibly TRBD1 on 6 matching bases. The V gene lost 5 bases and the J gene lost 7 bases, with 14 bases spanning the gap. Per the germline V gene, CDR1 is MGHDK and CDR2 is SYGVNS. The length of the CDR3 is 14 residues. CDR3 residues: CASSFTGFGEKLFF. The CDR3 DNA is TGTGCCAGCAGTTTTACAGGGTTCGGTGAAAAACTGTTTTTT.

The CDR3 loop reads CASSGQYNTYNEQFF. For the CDR3, the DNA is TGTGCCAGCAGCGGTCAATATAATACCTACAATGAGCAGTTCTTC. The genes are TRBV9 and TRBJ2-1; D unresolved. Per germline, CDR1 SGDLS and CDR2 YYNGEE. V was shortened by 3 bases and J by 2 bases, with 12 bases between the two germline ends. This CDR3 has 15 amino acids.

CDR3 bases: TGCAGCGTCTTAGGGATCCCAGAGACCCAGTACTTC. Protein: CSVLGIPETQYF. V and J are TRBV29-1 and TRBJ2-5; D unclear. The ends were cut back, 6 bases at V and 4 bases at J, with 12 bases in the middle. This CDR3 is 12 amino acids long. CDR1 and CDR2 from the germline V gene are SQVTM and ANQGSEA.

There are a few counts of this clonotype. The chain carries TRBV29-1 and TRBJ1-1, with D hard to call. V lost 3 bases and J lost 4, with 9 bases in between. Germline V CDR1 and CDR2: SQVTM, ANQGSEA. The CDR3 contains 12 residues. Here the CDR3 reads CSVDGLGTEAFF. The CDR3 coding sequence is TGCAGCGTTGATGGACTGGGCACTGAAGCTTTCTTT.

This rearrangement joins TRBV6-6 to TRBJ2-5, with D possibly being TRBD1 or TRBD2 (5 bases each). CDR1 is MNHNY and CDR2 is SVGAGI in the germline V gene (reference sequence). CDR3 size: 15 residues. Trimming pared 2 bases from V and 3 bases from J, leaving 13 bases between. Here the CDR3 reads CASSYRKGTKETQYF. The CDR3 region has the DNA TGTGCCAGCAGTTACAGGAAGGGGACGAAAGAGACCCAGTACTTC.

This clonotype was counted at least ten times. The chain has TRBV7-9 and TRBJ1-2, with 7 bases aligning to TRBD1. In germline, CDR1 is SEHNR, CDR2 FQNEAQ (reference sequence). CDR3 length equals 15 residues. Trimming took 5 bases from V and 0 from J; bases not matched to a gene: 6. Here the CDR3 DNA reads TGTGCCAGCAGCCCAGGGGGAGGAACTAACTATGGCTACACCTTC. Translating gives CASSPGGGTNYGYTF.

In this sample, this clonotype turned up many times. This chain links TRBV7-9 with TRBJ2-4; 9 nucleotides line up with TRBD1. The CDR3 sequence is 17 residues long. Germline V lookup: CDR1 SEHNR, CDR2 FQNEAQ (reference sequence). V trimming: 7 bases; J trimming: 7 bases; junction bases outside the gene matches: 17. The DNA of the CDR3 is TGTGCCAGCAATCTTCCGCCGGGACAGGGATGGGCCAACATTCAGTACTTC. Residues: CASNLPPGQGWANIQYF.

Only a few counts were recorded for this clonotype. The rearrangement uses TRBV7-9 and TRBJ1-2; no clear D. Trimming shortened V by 6 bases and J by 1 base, and 15 bases separated the two germline ends. CDR3 length: 15 amino acids. The germline gives CDR1 SEHNR, CDR2 FQNEAQ (reference sequence). The CDR3: CASSPEGFLNYGYTF. CDR3 sequence (DNA): TGTGCCAGCAGTCCCGAAGGGTTTCTTAACTATGGCTACACCTTC.

This clonotype was recorded at least ten times. This chain uses TRBV11-1 with TRBJ1-2; TRBD1 might be the D (6 bases). Germline V gives CDR1 SGHAT, CDR2 FQDESV (reference sequence). With 5 bases removed from V and 3 bases from J, the gap between germline ends came to 16 bases. This CDR3 comprises 15 residues. Here the CDR3 DNA reads TGTGCCAGCAGCCCCGGGGGCCTCGGAGACTATGGCTACACCTTC. It specifies CASSPGGLGDYGYTF.

The J gene is TRBJ2-3, the V gene TRBV24-1; the D call may be TRBD1 or TRBD2 (5 bases each). Per germline, CDR1 KGHDR and CDR2 SFDVKD. CDR3 length: 14 amino acids. Trimming stripped 5 bases from V and 2 bases from J, with 10 bases between. CDR3 protein: CATSVRGHTDTQYF. The CDR3 coding sequence is TGTGCCACCAGTGTACGGGGCCACACAGATACGCAGTATTTT.

About this clonotype: Relative to the germline gene, one junction end is altered; a read error may explain this. CDR3 sequence (DNA): TGTGCCAGCAGCTCAAAGACAGGCTACACTGAAGCTTTCTTT. Translating gives CASSSKTGYTEAFF. The chain has TRBV5-3 and TRBJ1-1; TRBD1 might be the D (6 bases). TRBV5-3 is an ORF, and what it does is uncertain. The CDR3 has 14 amino acids.

This chain joins TRBV6-2 or TRBV6-3 and TRBJ1-1, with no clear D. CDR3 size: 12 residues. V was clipped by 2 bases and J by 11 bases, with 12 bases between them. The germline gives CDR1 MNHEY, CDR2 SVGEGT. CDR3 residues: CASSYPGPWAFF. DNA of the CDR3: TGTGCCAGCAGTTACCCTGGACCCTGGGCTTTCTTT.

In this sample, this clonotype turned up a few times. The chain is built from TRBV2 and TRBJ1-1; D gene unclear. The germline gives CDR1 SNHLY, CDR2 FYNNEI. V lost 4 bases, J lost 0 bases, and 9 bases lay in between. The CDR3 sequence is 14 residues long. CDR3 region: CASSVARLNTEAFF. The CDR3 DNA is TGTGCCAGCAGTGTTGCCAGACTGAACACTGAAGCTTTCTTT.

In this sample, this clonotype turned up many times. The chain is built from TRBV12-3 or TRBV12-4 and TRBJ2-7; D ambiguous. V lost 7 bases to trimming and J lost 7 bases, with 14 bases between them. CDR3 length: 12 residues. CDR3 sequence reads: CASTWDSTEQYF. In nucleotides, the CDR3 is TGTGCCAGCACCTGGGATTCCACGGAGCAGTACTTC.

This clonotype occurred a few times. The rearrangement uses TRBV27 and TRBJ1-5; D unresolved. The CDR3 spans 14 residues. Germline lookup yields CDR1 MNHEY and CDR2 SMNVEV (reference sequence). The V and J ends lost 2 bases and 5 bases respectively, with 10 bases between them. In nucleotides, the CDR3 is TGTGCCAGCAGTTTAGCGGCAGCCTATCAGCCCCAGCATTTT. Residues: CASSLAAAYQPQHF.

The chain couples TRBV12-3 or TRBV12-4 to TRBJ1-3; D unclear. The CDR3 has 20 residues. Trimming removed 4 bases at V and 2 bases at J, with 27 bases between. DNA of the CDR3: TGTGCCAGCAGTTCCCCATGGAGATTGGGCGATACGGTAACTGGAAACACCATATATTTT. It is translated as CASSSPWRLGDTVTGNTIYF.

In this sample, this clonotype turned up many times. The rearrangement uses TRBV7-9 and TRBJ1-2, with D perhaps matching TRBD1 (6 bases). This CDR3 is built from 12 residues. V lost 5 bases to trimming and J lost 5 bases, with 9 bases between them. The germline V gene has CDR1 SEHNR and CDR2 FQNEAQ (reference sequence). The chain's CDR3 is CASSDRLYGYTF. Written as DNA, the CDR3 is TGTGCCAGCAGCGACAGGCTATATGGCTACACCTTC. Full variable domain (remainder filled in from reference TRBV7-9 and TRBJ1-2): DTGVSQNPRHKITKRGQNVTFRCDPISEHNRLYWYRQTLGQGPEFLTYFQNEAQLEKSRLLSDRFSAERPKGSFSTLEIQRTEQGDSAMYLCASSDRLYGYTFGSGTRLTVV.

This chain links TRBV6-5 with TRBJ1-4; 9 bases match TRBD1. This CDR3 spans 17 amino acids. Trimming at V came to 5 bases and at J to 12 bases, leaving 19 bases not matched to a gene. Germline CDR1 MNHEY, CDR2 SVGAGI. The CDR3 nucleotides read TGTGCCAGCAGTCAACAGCTCCTCCGGGACAGGGTAGTGGAACTGTTTTTT. Translation gives CASSQQLLRDRVVELFF.

The chain employs TRBV12-3 or TRBV12-4 and TRBJ2-2; no clear D. V lost 2 bases, J lost 17 bases, and 21 bases lay in between. The CDR3 runs 14 residues. The CDR3 DNA follows: TGTGCCAGCAGTTTAAAGGCAAGCAATCAGAGAAGCTTTTTT. It codes for CASSLKASNQRSFF.

A remark on this clonotype: One end of the junction varies from germline; a read error may be responsible. The genes are TRBV4-1 and TRBJ2-7, with D possibly being TRBD2 (5 bases). CDR1 and CDR2 from the germline V gene are MGHRA and YSYEKL. This CDR3 has 15 residues. For the CDR3, the DNA is TGCGTCAGCAGCCCAACGACCACGGGGTCCTACGAGCAGTACTTC. It is translated as CVSSPTTTGSYEQYF.

The rearrangement links TRBV10-3 to TRBJ1-3; D is undetermined. The V gene lost 4 bases and the J gene lost 5 bases, with 12 bases spanning the gap. The germline V gene has CDR1 ENHRY and CDR2 SYGVKD. The CDR3 has 14 residues. CDR3: CAISALTERNTIYF. For the CDR3, the DNA is TGTGCCATCAGTGCCCTCACAGAAAGAAACACCATATATTTT.

The sample holds a few counts of this clonotype. This chain connects TRBV27 to TRBJ1-3, with D unresolved. The germline V and J ends were trimmed by 3 bases and 1 base, with 10 bases remaining between them. Germline CDR1 MNHEY, CDR2 SMNVEV (reference sequence). This CDR3 contains 15 residues. This CDR3 is CASSLIGGSGNTIYF. For the CDR3, the DNA is TGTGCCAGCAGTTTGATCGGTGGTTCTGGAAACACCATATATTTT.

In this sample, this clonotype is large. The chain employs TRBV7-2 and TRBJ1-5, with 8 bases matching TRBD1. Germline trimming cut 2 bases from V and 6 bases from J; bases unmatched to any gene: 6. Germline-derived CDR1 and CDR2 are SGHTA and FQGNSA. This CDR3 region has 15 residues. The CDR3 region is CASSLRKTGGQPQHF. CDR3 DNA: TGTGCCAGCAGCTTAAGAAAAACAGGGGGTCAGCCCCAGCATTTT.

As regards this clonotype: A much bigger clone sits one base away, suggesting this may be a read error. The V call is TRBV12-3 or TRBV12-4, the J call TRBJ2-5; possible D gene TRBD1, 6 bases. The CDR3 sequence is 13 residues long. With 8 bases removed from V and 4 bases from J, the gap between germline ends came to 14 bases. The CDR3 here is CASGQQGGETQYF. As DNA, the CDR3 is TGTGCCAGCGGTCAACAGGGCGGAGAGACCCAGTACTTC.

The chain uses TRBV29-1 and TRBJ1-2; D may be TRBD1 (5 bases). V was pared by 4 bases and J by 5 bases, with 14 bases between. Per the germline V gene, CDR1 is SQVTM and CDR2 is ANQGSEA. The CDR3 consists of 13 residues. The CDR3 is CSVVGAEEYGYTF. The CDR3 bases are TGCAGCGTTGTAGGGGCAGAGGAATATGGCTACACCTTC.

This clonotype was counted a few times. The rearrangement links TRBV7-9 to TRBJ2-7, with TRBD1 identical over 7 bases. CDR1 is SEHNR and CDR2 is FQNEAQ in the germline V gene (reference sequence). V shed 1 base, J shed 3 bases, and the junction held 6 bases outside the gene matches. CDR3 length equals 15 residues. CDR3 sequence reads: CASSLGIGDSYEQYV. The CDR3 nucleotides read TGTGCCAGCAGCTTAGGAATAGGGGACAGCTACGAGCAGTACGTC.

This clonotype has just a few counts. The V gene is TRBV12-3 or TRBV12-4, the J gene TRBJ1-5, with a tentative D call TRBD1 (6 bases). The CDR3 contains 12 residues. Deletions cut 6 bases from V and 5 bases from J, with 8 bases between. Here the CDR3 reads CASRQGYQPQHF. The CDR3 bases are TGTGCCAGCAGACAGGGTTATCAGCCCCAGCATTTT.